These 2 T cell receptor beta chains originate from one sample sequenced in a study of CD8 T cells in Susac syndrome. An input of about 0.5 to 1 ug of RNA was subjected to reverse transcription using random hexamers. TCRdb re-derived calls from the immunoSEQ multiplex PCR reads in MiXCR, one entry per CDR3 protein. The table records 70,000 to 85,000 distinct CDR3 sequences, 95% to 97% of them present only once. The sequenced material came from CD8+ T cells from PBMCs. The receptors were gathered from a human donor with Susac syndrome.

In its sample, this clonotype was seen once. The chain couples TRBV29-1 to TRBJ2-1; D possibly matches TRBD1 or TRBD2 (7 bases each). Germline CDR1 reads SQVTM; CDR2 reads ANQGSEA. Deletions cut 5 bases from V and 3 bases from J, with 17 bases between. CDR3 length: 15 residues. CDR3 nucleotide sequence: TGCAGCGTTAGAGACGCAGGGGGGGACTACAATGAGCAGTTCTTC. Its protein product is CSVRDAGGDYNEQFF.

V gene TRBV6-9 combines with J gene TRBJ2-5; D uncertain. The CDR3 extends over 14 amino acids. From germline, CDR1 is MNHGY and CDR2 SVAAGI. V gave up 0 bases and J gave up 7 bases, with 12 bases separating them. The CDR3 DNA is TGTGCCAGCAGTTATTCGCCCATCGTCGGGACCCAGTACTTC. Translation gives CASSYSPIVGTQYF.